This record covers a single TCR beta chain. The antigen is undetermined. There are 12 residues in the CDR3. This PCR relied on a set of 60 Vbeta primers and 13 Jbeta primers. Sequenced by immunoSEQ multiplex PCR; TCRdb stores in-frame clones only, minus some. The table shows about 190,000 clones, with about 81% occurring only once. The data stem from a study of cytomegalovirus exposure and HLA in healthy donors. Study-level points and caveats: Being productive about 87% or about 30% of the time was typical of most TCR beta V segments in an earlier analysis. Further analysis, carried out later, found HLA-associated TCR beta chains more clonally expanded than equally common other chains.

What was sequenced was PBMCs. The J gene is TRBJ2-3, the V gene TRBV21-1; the DNA was not compared with TRBD2, the D call given in the table. TRBV21-1 represents a pseudogene. The sequence was obtained from a woman in her late teens or twenties in good health and CMV-seronegative. The CDR3 reads CASSKVRVESYF. The CDR3 DNA is TGTGCCAGCAGCAAAGTACGGGTTGAGTCGTATTTT.